The entry below describes one T cell receptor beta chain. Its cognate antigen has yet to be identified. No much larger clone is present one base from it, and per-base qualities are unavailable. The record originates from a study of blood T cell repertoires in COVID-19 (TCRdb year 2020). At the level of the whole study: Samples covering the acute and convalescent phases of COVID-19 were provided by collaborators in the United States, Italy and Spain. The prospective study material was composed of cDNA or gDNA derived from T cells, B-cell-depleted T cells, or PBMCs. The sample metadata nearly always contained a de-identified subject ID, COVID-19 status, age in years and sex. Samples were obtained from the ongoing ImmuneRACE study (first 160 participants) and from about 1,300 subjects provided by 6 global collaborators. The repertoires were made available in a free public database intended to serve as a resource for research on the immune response to SARS-CoV-2. The dataset comprised deeply sampled blood TCRbeta repertoires from subjects exposed to, actively infected with, or recovered from COVID-19. Where HLA class I and class II types were available, the types were taken from metadata supplied by the sample provider, not from assay-based typing. The study at large found these results: Clinical and demographic metadata were provided uncurated, with the amount varying by source and participant.

In the prospective study, participants were about 18 to 95 years old, resided in around 25 geographic areas of the United States, and were enrolled through a virtual design. In the prospective study, participants were assigned to cohorts based on the clinical history participants reported in a screening survey and a study questionnaire. Each participant in the prospective study had whole blood, serum and a nasopharyngeal or oropharyngeal swab collected by mobile phlebotomists. Participants in the prospective study had the option to provide additional blood draws and questionnaires over a roughly 2-month period. Prospective study blood samples were shipped either frozen or at room temperature before DNA extraction. The immunoSEQ Assay, a bias-controlled multiplex PCR, was used to amplify TCRbeta CDR3 regions from genomic DNA. The study's processing was this. The number of nucleated cells in each sample was estimated by amplification of reference gene primers within the assay. Sequence reads were collapsed and filtered to measure the absolute abundance of every unique TCRbeta CDR3 rearrangement. For each sample, productive Simpson clonality was calculated as the square root of Simpson's diversity index over productive rearrangements. TCRdb provides this immuneACCESS table in a form limited to in-frame rearrangements. Some clones are lacking; in checked studies, under half of them reflect an unresolved V gene, and why the rest are absent is not known. For V, J and clone size, that table is used; D and trimming come from the DNA. In this sample the table shows approximately 220,000 clones, approximately 83% of which occur a single time. The ten largest account for 1.3% of the sample.

Trimming removed 3 bases from V and 5 bases from J; the gene matches leave 13 bases unexplained. The CDR3 starts with the cysteine, ends with the phenylalanine, and has 18 residues. CDR3 DNA only is kept here, 54 bases in frame from base 1. CDR1 and CDR2, per the germline V gene, are SGHRS and YFSETQ. The sample taken for sequencing was PBMCs or T cells enriched from blood (not recorded which). This receptor chain uses TRBV5-1 and TRBJ2-7; 14 central bases correspond to TRBD2. The TCR originated in a woman aged 40 to 50 with acute COVID-19. The CDR3 protein: CASSSRAGTSGSFHEQYF. The nucleotide sequence reads TGCGCCAGCAGCTCTAGAGCCGGGACTAGCGGGAGTTTCCACGAGCAGTACTTC.